Listed below are T cell receptor beta chains from one sample, sequenced in a study of pediatric ulcerative colitis. Only in-frame clones appear in the TCRdb table, and some are missing; sequencing was by immunoSEQ multiplex PCR. This sample has some 43,000 clones, with about 78% found just once. Source material: gut tissue. These receptors were taken from a girl between 10 and 17 years old with moderate ulcerative colitis. Each CDR3 is given with its conserved first and last residue. A D gene is named only where the DNA matches it firmly. Only part of the rows carry a size: once, few, many, or a class if the clone is expanded.

D gene: TRBD2
V gene: TRBV29-1
J gene: TRBJ2-3
clone size: NA
CDR3 protein: CSVSLAGGLKGSADTQYF
CDR3 DNA: TGCAGCGTTTCCCTAGCGGGAGGGTTAAAGGGCTCTGCAGATACGCAGTATTTT

D gene: NA
V gene: TRBV10-2
J gene: TRBJ2-7
clone size: NA
CDR3 protein: CASSVGGAQFYEQYF
CDR3 DNA: TGCGCCAGCAGTGTGGGGGGAGCCCAATTTTACGAGCAGTACTTC

D gene: NA
V gene: TRBV5-1
J gene: TRBJ1-1
clone size: NA
CDR3 protein: CASSFEGLNTEAFF
CDR3 DNA: TGCGCCAGCAGCTTTGAGGGACTGAACACTGAAGCTTTCTTT

D gene: NA
V gene: TRBV28
J gene: TRBJ2-1
clone size: NA
CDR3 protein: CASQDGILYNEQFF
CDR3 DNA: TGTGCCAGCCAAGATGGGATCTTGTACAATGAGCAGTTCTTC

D gene: NA
V gene: TRBV18
J gene: TRBJ1-3
clone size: NA
CDR3 protein: CASSPAGTRPGGNTIYF
CDR3 DNA: TGTGCCAGCTCACCAGCCGGGACCCGACCGGGTGGAAACACCATATATTTT

D gene: TRBD2
V gene: TRBV19
J gene: TRBJ2-1
clone size: NA
CDR3 protein: CASSRGGDSSYNEQFF
CDR3 DNA: TGTGCCAGTAGTAGGGGAGGGGATAGCTCCTACAATGAGCAGTTCTTC

D gene: TRBD2
V gene: TRBV5-1
J gene: TRBJ2-1
clone size: NA
CDR3 protein: CASSLTSGGNNEQFF
CDR3 DNA: TGCGCCAGCAGCTTAACTAGCGGGGGTAACAATGAGCAGTTCTTC

D gene: NA
V gene: TRBV19
J gene: TRBJ1-3
clone size: NA
CDR3 protein: CASIPRDNSGNTIYF
CDR3 DNA: TGTGCCAGTATCCCCCGGGACAACTCTGGAAACACCATATATTTT

D gene: NA
V gene: TRBV4-2
J gene: TRBJ2-7
clone size: NA
CDR3 protein: CASSQGDPGAYEQYF
CDR3 DNA: TGTGCCAGCAGCCAAGGGGACCCCGGGGCCTACGAGCAGTACTTC

D gene: TRBD2
V gene: TRBV7-3
J gene: TRBJ2-3
clone size: NA
CDR3 protein: CASSYLAGATTDTQYF
CDR3 DNA: TGTGCCAGCAGCTACCTAGCGGGGGCTACCACAGATACGCAGTATTTT

D gene: NA
V gene: TRBV18
J gene: TRBJ1-1
clone size: few
CDR3 protein: CASSPSAIVNTEAFF
CDR3 DNA: TGTGCCAGCTCACCTAGCGCGATAGTCAACACTGAAGCTTTCTTT

D gene: NA
V gene: TRBV5-1
J gene: TRBJ2-7
clone size: NA
CDR3 protein: CASSLPIPIPEQLPRPYEQYF
CDR3 DNA: TGCGCCAGCAGCTTACCGATACCGATACCTGAGCAACTCCCTCGTCCGTACGAGCAGTACTTC

D gene: TRBD1
V gene: TRBV4-1
J gene: TRBJ2-7
clone size: NA
CDR3 protein: CASSLGTGSYEQYF
CDR3 DNA: TGCGCCAGCAGCCTCGGGACAGGGAGCTACGAGCAGTACTTC

D gene: NA
V gene: TRBV5-1
J gene: TRBJ2-2
clone size: NA
CDR3 protein: CASSNPGELFF
CDR3 DNA: TGCGCCAGCTCGAATCCCGGGGAGCTGTTTTTT